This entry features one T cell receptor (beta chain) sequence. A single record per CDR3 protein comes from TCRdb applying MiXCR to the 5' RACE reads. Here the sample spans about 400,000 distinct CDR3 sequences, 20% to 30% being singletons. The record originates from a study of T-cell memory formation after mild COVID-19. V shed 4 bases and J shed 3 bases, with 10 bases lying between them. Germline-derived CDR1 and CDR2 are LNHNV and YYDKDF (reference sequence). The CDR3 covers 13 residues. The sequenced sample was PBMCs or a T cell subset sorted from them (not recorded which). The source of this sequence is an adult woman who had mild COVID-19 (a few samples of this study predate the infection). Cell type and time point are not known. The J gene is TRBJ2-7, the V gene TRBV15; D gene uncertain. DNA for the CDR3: TGTGCCACCAGCACACGGAGTTTCTACGAGCAGTACTTC. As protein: CATSTRSFYEQYF.